The TCR beta chain under discussion was sequenced for a study of T cell responses to AZD1222 COVID-19 vaccine. The study, taken as a whole, reports: Only a handful of AZD1222 recipients were seropositive at baseline. The reported proportion of spike-specific TCRs targeting unmutated variant regions was nearly half. Distributed over spike, vaccine-associated CD4 TCRs predominated at 160-218 and 743-854. White British ancestry dominated among donors, who included more females, and clonal diversity was possibly underestimated.

Sequencing was performed with immunoSEQ multiplex PCR; in TCRdb, only in-frame clones are kept and a portion is missing. The sample has some 120,000 clones; over 90% are singletons. This clone was seen once. Its antigen is unknown. The TCR was taken from an adult in good health. Sequencing was performed on peripheral blood, taken on day 0 of AZD1222 vaccination.

Written as DNA, the CDR3 is TGTGCTAGTGGCGATTACCAAGAGACCCAGTACTTC. Translation: CASGDYQETQYF. The chain links TRBV12-5 to TRBJ2-5; D call uncertain. Germline V gene sequence: CDR1 LGHNT, CDR2 FRNRAP. Trimming cost V 6 bases and J 0 bases, with 5 bases left between them. The CDR3 contains 12 residues.